This record looks at one T cell receptor beta chain sequence and its context. This clone has only a few counts. No cognate antigen has been identified for it. Base qualities are not at hand, and no much larger clone is one base apart. Library generation was performed with PCR. The instrument was an Illumina HiSeq 4000. The TCR beta-chain CDR3 region of each patient was profiled by high-throughput sequencing. On the authors' methods: CDR3 differences across clinicopathological groups were used to build a classifier for discriminating distant-metastatic papillary thyroid cancer patients. The Shannon index was used to assess repertoire diversity, and the Morisita-Horn index was used to assess tumor-blood repertoire similarity. TCRdb ran its own pipeline on the public reads, namely fastp trimming at Q25 and MiXCR clone calling, and kept in-frame beta chains. The V and J calls and clone size come from TCRdb's table, not from the authors' own analysis. In all, the sample holds 20,000 to 30,000 clones, and 10% to 15% of those were seen once. In total, the top ten clones hold around 5% of the sample.

The sample belongs to a study of metastatic and nonmetastatic thyroid tumors (dated by TCRdb to about 2020). About the study as a whole: The researchers compared repertoires between peripheral blood samples and tumor or nodule tissue samples from patients with malignant or benign thyroid disease. What the study reported, not specific to this receptor: In both blood and tumor samples, malignant tumors were reported to have significantly higher TCR beta diversity than benign nodules.

Reading the germline V gene (reference sequence) gives CDR1 MNHEY and CDR2 SMNVEV. The CDR3 goes from the cysteine to the phenylalanine over 13 residues. The DNA shown is the 39-base CDR3, in frame from base 1. V and J are truncated by 6 bases and 11 bases respectively, leaving an intervening sequence of 17 bases. None of the patients had been given any treatment before thyroid surgery. Patient clinical samples collected from about 2011 to 2019 were retrospectively analysed using T-cell receptor beta sequencing. The TCR originated in a female donor with papillary thyroid cancer or a benign thyroid nodule (not recorded which). Some clones in this sample may be carry-over from other donors' samples. Material: blood. Recombination joined TRBV27 with TRBJ1-5, and the D gene may be TRBD1, 6 bases matching. In nucleotides, the sequence is TGTGCCAGCAGCCCAAGGTTGGGGGGCACCCAGCATTTT. It specifies CASSPRLGGTQHF.